A selection of T cell receptor beta chains follows, all from one sample in a study of cytomegalovirus exposure and HLA in healthy donors. Sequenced by immunoSEQ multiplex PCR; TCRdb stores in-frame clones only, minus some. The repertoire holds under 70,000 clones, 86% seen once, with just under 2% in the top ten. Sequenced input: PBMCs. The receptors here all came from a woman in her 30s in good health and CMV-seronegative. CDR3s include the opening cysteine and the closing phenylalanine or tryptophan. The D gene is left open where the match is weak. Clone size appears in some rows only: once, few, many, or a class for an expanded clone.

NA | TRBD1 | TRBJ1-2 | TRBV7-9 | CASSLEATGDRGYTF | TGTGCCAGCAGCTTAGAAGCGACAGGGGATCGTGGCTACACCTTC
NA | NA | TRBJ2-7 | TRBV5-6 | CASSYGQTYEQYF | TGTGCCAGCAGCTACGGACAAACCTACGAGCAGTACTTC
NA | NA | TRBJ1-1 | TRBV11-2 | CASSLAYSRGSAFF | TGTGCCAGCAGCTTAGCCTACTCCAGGGGATCGGCTTTCTTT
NA | NA | TRBJ2-7 | TRBV11-3 | CASSRGGSGTSSYEQYF | TGTGCCAGCAGCCGTGGGGGCAGCGGCACATCTTCCTACGAGCAGTACTTC
NA | TRBD1 | TRBJ2-7 | TRBV29-1 | CSGGQGYEQYF | TGCAGCGGGGGACAGGGGTACGAGCAGTACTTC
once | NA | TRBJ1-2 | TRBV6-5 | CASSYSPGWGYTF | TGTGCCAGCAGTTACTCTCCAGGGTGGGGCTACACCTTC
NA | TRBD1 | TRBJ2-5 | TRBV19 | CASSSTGTGGRETQYF | TGTGCCAGTAGTAGTACCGGGACAGGGGGCCGGGAGACCCAGTACTTC
NA | NA | TRBJ2-1 | TRBV4-3 | CASSQDVGARSYNEQFF | TGCGCCAGCAGCCAAGATGTGGGGGCCCGCTCCTACAATGAGCAGTTCTTC
NA | TRBD2 | TRBJ2-3 | TRBV4-1 | CASSQGLAGVTDTQYF | TGCGCCAGCAGCCAGGGACTAGCGGGAGTCACAGATACGCAGTATTTT
NA | TRBD2 | TRBJ2-1 | TRBV6-5 | CASSYSGTSNNEQFF | TGTGCCAGCAGTTACTCCGGGACTAGCAACAATGAGCAGTTCTTC
NA | NA | TRBJ1-5 | TRBV7-2 | CASSLAQNQPQHF | TGTGCCAGCAGCTTAGCCCAAAATCAGCCCCAGCATTTT
few | TRBD2 | TRBJ2-5 | TRBV14 | CASSHGGGAETQYF | TGTGCCAGCAGCCACGGGGGGGGAGCAGAGACCCAGTACTTC
NA | NA | TRBJ2-7 | TRBV7-2 | CASSRGIHEQYF | TGTGCCAGCAGCAGGGGGATCCACGAGCAGTACTTC
NA | TRBD1 | TRBJ2-7 | TRBV6-5 | CASSYSKGQSYEQYF | TGTGCCAGCAGTTACTCGAAGGGACAGTCCTACGAGCAGTACTTC
NA | NA | TRBJ1-5 | TRBV28 | CASSFGSWSNQPQHF | TGTGCCAGCAGTTTCGGGTCTTGGAGCAATCAGCCCCAGCATTTT
NA | TRBD2 | TRBJ2-3 | TRBV28 | CASSAGTSGSPGYF | TGTGCCAGCAGTGCCGGGACTAGCGGGAGCCCCGGGTATTTT
few | NA | TRBJ1-5 | TRBV19 | CASSIVSGENQPQHF | TGTGCCAGTAGTATAGTTTCAGGGGAAAATCAGCCCCAGCATTTT
NA | NA | TRBJ2-2 | TRBV5-1 | CASSRGASGMNTGELFF | TGCGCCAGCAGTCGGGGGGCCAGCGGGATGAACACCGGGGAGCTGTTTTTT
once | NA | TRBJ1-3 | TRBV7-9 | CASSFQGTGNTIYF | TGTGCCAGCAGCTTTCAGGGGACTGGAAACACCATATATTTT
NA | TRBD1 | TRBJ2-2 | TRBV10-3 | CAISEFDRVNTGELFF | TGTGCCATCAGTGAGTTCGACAGGGTGAACACCGGGGAGCTGTTTTTT
NA | TRBD2 | TRBJ2-3 | TRBV18 | CASSPFLSAGATDTQYF | TGTGCCAGCTCACCCTTTCTTTCGGCGGGAGCTACAGATACGCAGTATTTT
NA | TRBD1 | TRBJ2-7 | TRBV7-9 | CSSSLGDRGNEQYF | TGTTCCAGCAGCTTGGGGGACAGGGGGAACGAGCAGTACTTC
NA | TRBD1 | TRBJ1-1 | TRBV18 | CASSPLGQGAAEAFF | TGTGCCAGCTCACCACTGGGTCAGGGGGCCGCTGAAGCTTTCTTT
NA | NA | TRBJ2-6 | TRBV5-1 | CASSLAGFGANVLTF | TGCGCCAGCAGCTTGGCGGGGTTTGGGGCCAACGTCCTGACTTTC
NA | NA | TRBJ1-5 | TRBV7-9 | CASSPTAPGNQPQHF | TGTGCCAGCAGCCCCACAGCCCCGGGCAATCAGCCCCAGCATTTT
NA | NA | TRBJ2-7 | TRBV11-3 | CASSLAPAGLSYEQYF | TGTGCCAGCAGCTTGGCTCCGGCGGGACTCTCCTACGAGCAGTACTTC
NA | NA | TRBJ1-4 | TRBV5-1 | CASSLDVATNEKLFF | TGCGCCAGCAGTTTGGACGTAGCAACTAATGAAAAACTGTTTTTT
NA | TRBD1 | TRBJ1-1 | TRBV7-8 | CASSSRGQGLTEAFF | TGTGCCAGCAGCTCCCGGGGACAGGGGCTCACTGAAGCTTTCTTT
once | NA | TRBJ1-4 | TRBV9 | CASSPYGGHEELFF | TGTGCCAGCAGCCCCTACGGGGGGCACGAAGAACTGTTTTTT
NA | NA | TRBJ2-7 | TRBV28 | CASTSRVATRQYF | TGTGCCAGCACCTCTCGGGTAGCCACCCGGCAGTACTTC
NA | TRBD1 | TRBJ1-2 | TRBV28 | CASSLTTRRGRIGYTF | TGTGCCAGCAGTCTAACTACGCGGAGGGGGCGCATAGGCTACACCTTC
few | TRBD1 | TRBJ2-7 | TRBV6-5 | CASTSSGDRGYEQYF | TGTGCCAGCACCAGCTCGGGGGACAGGGGCTACGAGCAGTACTTC
NA | NA | TRBJ2-1 | TRBV28 | CASSPYSKQFF | TGTGCCAGCAGCCCCTACTCCAAGCAGTTCTTC
NA | NA | TRBJ2-1 | TRBV14 | CASSQVLHNEQFF | TGTGCCAGCAGCCAAGTACTCCACAATGAGCAGTTCTTC
NA | TRBD2 | TRBJ2-1 | TRBV18 | CASSPGLAGSNEQFF | TGTGCCAGCTCACCAGGACTAGCGGGTAGCAATGAGCAGTTCTTC
NA | TRBD1 | TRBJ1-1 | TRBV4-3 | CASSARRDREEAFF | TGCGCCAGCAGCGCACGCCGGGACAGGGAAGAAGCTTTCTTT
NA | TRBD2 | TRBJ2-1 | TRBV28 | CASMETSGSRNEQFF | TGTGCCAGCATGGAGACTAGCGGGAGTAGAAATGAGCAGTTCTTC
NA | TRBD2 | TRBJ2-4 | TRBV7-8 | CASSLRPMTSGRVAKNIQYF | TGTGCCAGCAGCTTACGGCCTATGACTAGCGGGAGGGTAGCCAAAAACATTCAGTACTTC
NA | TRBD2 | TRBJ2-1 | TRBV15 | CATSRALAAYNEQFF | TGTGCCACCAGCAGAGCCCTAGCGGCCTACAATGAGCAGTTCTTC